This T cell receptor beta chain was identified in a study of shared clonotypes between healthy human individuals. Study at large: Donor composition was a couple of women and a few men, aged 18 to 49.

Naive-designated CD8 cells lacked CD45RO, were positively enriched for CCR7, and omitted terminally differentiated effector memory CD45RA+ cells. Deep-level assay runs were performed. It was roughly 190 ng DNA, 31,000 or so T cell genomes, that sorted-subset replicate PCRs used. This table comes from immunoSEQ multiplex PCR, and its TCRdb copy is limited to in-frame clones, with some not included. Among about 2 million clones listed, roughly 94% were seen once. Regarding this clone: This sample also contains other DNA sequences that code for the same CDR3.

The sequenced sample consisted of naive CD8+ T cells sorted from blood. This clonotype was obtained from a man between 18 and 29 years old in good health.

In nucleotides, the CDR3 is TGTGCCAGCAGCTTAGGAGCGGGAGGTGTATACGAGCAGTACTTC. It is translated as CASSLGAGGVYEQYF. This chain joins TRBV7-9 and TRBJ2-7, with 9 bases lining up with TRBD2. This CDR3 has 15 amino acids. V trimming: 1 base; J trimming: 4 bases; junction bases outside the gene matches: 5. CDR1 and CDR2 from the germline V gene are SEHNR and FQNEAQ (reference sequence).